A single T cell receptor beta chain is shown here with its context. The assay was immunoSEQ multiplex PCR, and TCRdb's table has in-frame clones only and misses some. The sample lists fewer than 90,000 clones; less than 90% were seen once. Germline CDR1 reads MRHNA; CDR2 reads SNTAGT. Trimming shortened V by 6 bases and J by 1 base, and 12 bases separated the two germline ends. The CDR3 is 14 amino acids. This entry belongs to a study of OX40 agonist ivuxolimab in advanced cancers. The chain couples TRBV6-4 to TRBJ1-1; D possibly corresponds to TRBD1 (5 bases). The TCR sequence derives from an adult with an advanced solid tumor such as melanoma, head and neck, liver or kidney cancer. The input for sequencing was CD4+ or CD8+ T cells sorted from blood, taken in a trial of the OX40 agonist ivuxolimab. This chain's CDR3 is CASSVTTGNTEAFF. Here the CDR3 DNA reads TGTGCCAGCAGCGTAACTACAGGGAACACTGAAGCTTTCTTT.